The subject of this entry is one T cell receptor beta chain. Antigen unknown. Within Nashville, Tennessee resided all donors, each a Caucasian adult. Splitting the CD4+ cells yielded a CD45RA+ naive subset and a CD45RA-negative memory subset. The data were taken from a study of shared clonotypes between healthy human individuals. Study overall: A donor's plate count was three for CD4 naive and three for CD4 memory; CD8 naive had two and CD8 memory one.

The CDR3 consists of 13 residues. V was pared by 6 bases and J by 10 bases, with 18 bases between. CDR1 MNHEY and CDR2 SVGAGI come from the germline V gene. Findings of the study overall: Memory subsets generally showed lower estimated richness than naive subsets.

Some clones are missing from TCRdb's copy, which holds only in-frame ones; the method was immunoSEQ multiplex PCR. The sample shows roughly 1,000,000 clones, about 80% of them seen only once. The sample consisted of memory CD4+ T cells from PBMCs. The subset: CD45RA-negative fraction. V usage is TRBV6-5 and J usage is TRBJ1-1; a weak D match, TRBD1 (5 bases). This receptor was identified in a man between 18 and 35 years old in good health. Some clones in this sample may be carry-over from other donors' samples. This chain's CDR3 is CASRPDSLQGAFF. In DNA, the CDR3 is TGTGCCAGCAGACCCGACAGTCTTCAGGGAGCTTTCTTT.